This T cell receptor (beta chain) was obtained from a study of beta chain features in type 1 diabetes. Study results and caveats: Patients with Type 1 diabetes showed moderately but significantly shorter TCRB CDR3s in all four CD4+ subsets. Insertions at VDJ junctions were less frequent in type 1 diabetes patients. These patients also deleted more nucleotides at the same junctions. Still unanswered here is whether HLA type influences TCRB rearrangement. Sequencing used cDNA, and cells with high TCR expression could therefore be over-represented.

This clone has a handful of counts. Its antigen is still unknown. Sorting of CD4+ naive, central memory, regulatory and stem cell-like memory cells was performed via CD45RO/CCR7/CD25/CD127/CD95/CD27. TCRB transcripts that were expressed got sequenced, as all of the isolated RNA had been reverse transcribed. Some clones are missing from TCRdb's copy, which holds only in-frame ones; the method was immunoSEQ multiplex PCR. The top ten clones hold 0.5% to 0.55% of a sample with roughly 100,000 clones, around 30% of them seen once. The CDR3 spans 14 residues. The V gene's germline CDR1 is WSHSY and CDR2 SAAADI. The V gene end was trimmed by 4 bases and the J gene end by 4 bases; junction bases not matched to a gene: 3.

The source of this sequence is a woman aged 18-30 years with type 1 diabetes. The genes are TRBV10-2 and TRBJ2-2; 7 bases line up with TRBD2. Source material: central memory CD4+ T cells from blood. The CDR3 region has the DNA TGCGCCAGCAGTGGGTCTAGCGGCACCGGGGAGCTGTTTTTT. This encodes CASSGSSGTGELFF.